These 25 T cell receptor beta chains share one sample of origin, sequenced in a study of control samples from healthy donors and cancer patients. Sequenced by immunoSEQ multiplex PCR; TCRdb stores in-frame clones only, minus some. Of some 94,000 clones listed, around 83% are singletons. What was sequenced was blood. All receptors come from a woman aged 45-59 years in good health.

The rearrangement joins TRBV14 to TRBJ2-6; D gene ambiguous. Germline V CDR1 and CDR2: SGHDN, FVKESK. The CDR3 consists of 15 residues. V gave up 4 bases and J gave up 3 bases, with 10 bases separating them. The CDR3, as DNA: TGTGCCAGCAGCCCCGGCCGGGTTGGGGCCAACGTCCTGACTTTC. Protein product: CASSPGRVGANVLTF.

This sequence joins TRBV7-2 and TRBJ1-6; D not resolved. Germline V gene sequence: CDR1 SGHTA, CDR2 FQGNSA. Trimming shortened V by 1 base and J by 10 bases, and 14 bases separated the two germline ends. This CDR3 is 15 amino acids long. As DNA, the CDR3 is TGTGCCAGCAGCTTAGTCAGCTCAAACAGATCACCCCTCCACTTT. This gives the protein CASSLVSSNRSPLHF. Together with reference TRBV7-2 and TRBJ1-6, the CDR3 gives the full variable domain: GAGVSQSPSNKVTEKGKDVELRCDPISGHTALYWYRQSLGQGLEFLIYFQGNSAPDKSGLPSDRFSAERTGGSVSTLTIQRTQQEDSAVYLCASSLVSSNRSPLHFGNGTRLTVT.

The chain is built from TRBV6-5 and TRBJ2-7; TRBD2 matches 11 bases. Germline V CDR1 and CDR2: MNHEY, SVGAGI. Unmatched junction bases numbered 6, after V lost 1 base and J lost 4 bases. The CDR3 length is 16 residues. CDR3 residues: CASSYLASGGKYEQYF. In nucleotides, the CDR3 is TGTGCCAGCAGTTACTTGGCTAGCGGGGGGAAGTACGAGCAGTACTTC.

The J gene is TRBJ1-6, the V gene TRBV6-5; tentative D call: TRBD1 (5 bases). The CDR3 length is 13 residues. Germline CDR1 MNHEY, CDR2 SVGAGI. Trimming took off 8 bases at V and 13 bases at J, with 18 bases between the two ends. The CDR3 DNA reads TGTGCCAGCCACAGGCACCGAGAAGATCCCCTCCACTTT. It encodes CASHRHREDPLHF.

The V call is TRBV7-2, the J call TRBJ1-5; D is uncertain. In germline, CDR1 is SGHTA, CDR2 FQGNSA. The CDR3 runs to 16 residues. The V and J ends lost 4 bases and 6 bases respectively, with 19 bases between them. CDR3 region: CASSSDPWGGSQPQHF. The CDR3 DNA is TGTGCCAGCAGCTCCGACCCCTGGGGAGGGAGTCAGCCCCAGCATTTT.

This chain connects TRBV27 to TRBJ1-6; D unclear. Germline V gene data show CDR1 as MNHEY and CDR2 as SMNVEV (reference sequence). This CDR3 spans 13 amino acids. With 6 bases removed from V and 12 bases from J, the gap between germline ends came to 15 bases. Written as DNA, the CDR3 is TGTGCCAGCAGCTCGGGGAGGGAATTACCCCTCCACTTT. Its translation: CASSSGRELPLHF.

This clone was seen only a few times. V is TRBV7-2 and J is TRBJ2-1, with no clear D. Germline CDR1 reads SGHTA; CDR2 reads FQGNSA. Trimming cost V 4 bases and J 9 bases, with 13 bases left between them. The CDR3 contains 13 residues. CDR3 amino acids: CASSSVRAGEQFF. DNA of the CDR3: TGTGCCAGCAGCTCAGTCCGGGCCGGTGAGCAGTTCTTC.

V and J are TRBV19 and TRBJ1-4; D gene uncertain. Germline V CDR1 and CDR2: LNHDA, SQIVND (reference sequence). The CDR3 has 14 residues. Trimming stripped 3 bases from V and 7 bases from J, with 12 bases between. Here the CDR3 DNA reads TGTGCCAGTAGTATCCGGGTAGCAGGTGAAAAACTGTTTTTT. Translating it yields CASSIRVAGEKLFF.

This clone has a handful of counts. This chain uses TRBV30 with TRBJ1-1, with D unresolved. Trimming removed 3 bases from V and 1 base from J, with 12 bases in between. Germline values: CDR1 GTSNPN, CDR2 SVGIG (reference sequence). This CDR3 contains 14 residues. The DNA for the CDR3 is TGTGCCTGGAGCTGGATCAGAGCGAACACTGAAGCTTTCTTT. Protein sequence: CAWSWIRANTEAFF.

The CDR3 spells CASSETTGNTIYF. The CDR3, as DNA: TGTGCCAGCAGCGAAACGACTGGAAACACCATATATTTT. V gene TRBV11-3 combines with J gene TRBJ1-3; D uncertain. The V gene's germline CDR1 is SGHNT and CDR2 YENEEA. The CDR3 spans 13 residues. V lost 5 bases and J lost 2, with 7 bases in between. The full variable domain, its missing parts supplied by reference TRBV11-3 and TRBJ1-3, is EAGVVQSPRYKIIEKKQPVAFWCNPISGHNTLYWYLQNLGQGPELLIRYENEEAVDDSQLPKDRFSAERLKGVDSTLKIQPAELGDSAVYLCASSETTGNTIYFGEGSWLTVV.

CDR3 sequence reads: CASSQGQAQPQHF. CDR3 sequence (DNA): TGTGCCAGCAGCCAGGGGCAGGCACAGCCCCAGCATTTT. The chain employs TRBV3-1 (or the pseudogene TRBV3-2) and TRBJ1-5, with D possibly matching TRBD1 (5 bases). The CDR3 spans 13 residues. Trimming pared 3 bases from V and 7 bases from J, leaving 10 bases between. Germline values: CDR1 LGHDT, CDR2 YNNKEL (reference sequence).

The gene calls are TRBV6-6 and TRBJ2-2; TRBD1 agrees at 9 bases. The CDR3 spans 15 residues. Trimming cost V 6 bases and J 4 bases; bases outside gene matches: 6. Germline loops: CDR1 MNHNY, CDR2 SVGAGI (reference sequence). The CDR3, as DNA: TGTGCCAGCAGAGAGGGACAGGGAGTCACCGGGGAGCTGTTTTTT. It is translated as CASREGQGVTGELFF.

The chain combines TRBV19 with TRBJ1-2, with a tentative D call TRBD1 (6 bases). CDR3 length: 13 residues. V was clipped by 5 bases and J by 7 bases, with 14 bases between them. Germline CDR1 is LNHDA and CDR2 is SQIVND (reference sequence). The CDR3 loop reads CASSLTGGGGYTF. The CDR3 DNA reads as TGTGCCAGTAGTTTGACGGGGGGCGGTGGCTACACCTTC. The entire variable domain, with the rest obtained from reference TRBV19 and TRBJ1-2, is as follows: DGGITQSPKYLFRKEGQNVTLSCEQNLNHDAMYWYRQDPGQGLRLIYYSQIVNDFQKGDIAEGYSVSREKKESFPLTVTSAQKNPTAFYLCASSLTGGGGYTFGSGTRLTVV.

The CDR3 DNA follows: TGTGCCACCAGCAGGGGACTAGCTGGCACAGATACGCAGTATTTT. Protein: CATSRGLAGTDTQYF. The chain employs TRBV15 and TRBJ2-3; 9 bases map to TRBD2. The CDR3 contains 15 residues. From germline, CDR1 is LNHNV and CDR2 YYDKDF (reference sequence). V lost 3 bases to trimming and J lost 1 base; unmatched junction nucleotides: 2.

The chain carries TRBV25-1 and TRBJ1-1; D is unclear. V was cut by 6 bases and J by 0 bases, with 2 bases left in between. The CDR3 covers 11 residues. Germline values: CDR1 MGHDK, CDR2 SYGVNS. CDR3 bases: TGTGCCAGCAGGCTGAACACTGAAGCTTTCTTT. Protein product: CASRLNTEAFF.

The chain recombines TRBV4-3 with TRBJ2-5; 8 bases map to TRBD1. Trimming removed 4 bases from V and 2 bases from J; junction bases left unmatched: 6. The CDR3 contains 15 residues. Germline V gene lookup returns CDR1 LGHNA and CDR2 YSLEER. The CDR3 sequence: CASSRLRDRQETQYF. The CDR3 nucleotides are TGCGCCAGCAGCCGCCTCCGGGACAGGCAAGAGACCCAGTACTTC.

There are a few counts of this clone. The CDR3 loop reads CASSPNRGLGSGNTIYF. CDR3 sequence (DNA): TGTGCCAGCAGCCCAAACAGGGGATTGGGCTCTGGAAACACCATATATTTT. The chain has TRBV5-5 and TRBJ1-3, with 7 bases identical to TRBD1. This CDR3 is 17 amino acids long. Germline V lookup: CDR1 SGHKS, CDR2 YYEKEE (reference sequence). V trimming: 4 bases; J trimming: 0 bases; junction bases outside the gene matches: 10.

This clone appeared a few times. CDR3 in DNA: TGTGCCAGTAGTACGGACAGGGCTAGGACTGAAGCTTTCTTT. Translation: CASSTDRARTEAFF. The rearrangement links TRBV19 to TRBJ1-1; 8 bases fit TRBD1. Germline-derived CDR1 and CDR2 are LNHDA and SQIVND (reference sequence). The CDR3 spans 14 residues. Trimming took 4 bases from V and 5 from J; bases not matched to a gene: 6. The entire variable domain, with the rest obtained from reference TRBV19 and TRBJ1-1, is as follows: DGGITQSPKYLFRKEGQNVTLSCEQNLNHDAMYWYRQDPGQGLRLIYYSQIVNDFQKGDIAEGYSVSREKKESFPLTVTSAQKNPTAFYLCASSTDRARTEAFFGQGTRLTVV.

The chain couples TRBV19 to TRBJ2-7; D gene ambiguous. The germline V gene encodes CDR1 LNHDA and CDR2 SQIVND (reference sequence). The CDR3 has 13 residues. Trimming removed 3 bases at V and 7 bases at J, with 13 bases between. The CDR3 protein is CASSISRNMEQYF. Written as DNA, the CDR3 is TGTGCCAGTAGTATTTCCAGGAACATGGAGCAGTACTTC.

This chain links TRBV7-3 with TRBJ2-7, with D possibly being TRBD2 (6 bases). The germline CDR1 and CDR2 sequences are SGHTA and FQGTGA. The V gene lost 5 bases and the J gene lost 5 bases, with 22 bases spanning the gap. This CDR3 has 16 amino acids. The CDR3 loop reads CASSQQPLANYDEQYF. In DNA form, the CDR3 reads TGTGCCAGCAGCCAACAGCCTCTAGCGAATTACGACGAGCAGTACTTC.

The chain combines TRBV29-1 with TRBJ2-1, with D perhaps TRBD1 (6 bases). The CDR3 sequence is 13 residues long. Per germline, CDR1 SQVTM and CDR2 ANQGSEA. Between the trimmed V and J ends, which lost 7 bases and 5 bases, there was a span of 15 bases. The CDR3 sequence is CSAWTVGHNEQFF. CDR3 nucleotides: TGCAGCGCTTGGACAGTGGGACACAATGAGCAGTTCTTC.

The chain joins TRBV7-9 to TRBJ2-5; 7 positions agree with TRBD2. CDR1 and CDR2 from the germline V gene are SEHNR and FQNEAQ (reference sequence). The CDR3 runs 14 residues. V was clipped by 5 bases and J by 4 bases; unmatched bases: 7. The DNA for the CDR3 is TGTGCCAGCAGCCCTGGGGGGGAGGTAGAGACCCAGTACTTC. It yields the protein CASSPGGEVETQYF.

This sequence joins TRBV6-2 or TRBV6-3 and TRBJ2-5, with 8 nucleotides matching TRBD2. This CDR3 contains 13 residues. V shed 2 bases and J 4 bases; nucleotides not matched to a gene: 0. Germline values: CDR1 MNHEY, CDR2 SVGEGT. The CDR3 reads CASSYGTRETQYF. The CDR3 region has the DNA TGTGCCAGCAGTTACGGGACTAGAGAGACCCAGTACTTC.

V and J are TRBV27 and TRBJ2-7, with D uncertain. Germline-derived CDR1 and CDR2 are MNHEY and SMNVEV (reference sequence). This CDR3 has 18 residues. Trimming cost V 0 bases and J 1 base, with 19 bases left between them. The CDR3 sequence: CASSLSMQELPPSYEQYF. The CDR3 DNA sequence: TGTGCCAGCAGTTTATCGATGCAGGAATTACCCCCTTCCTACGAGCAGTACTTC.

The chain carries TRBV4-1 and TRBJ2-3; no clear D. CDR1 MGHRA and CDR2 YSYEKL come from the germline V gene. Trimming took 4 bases from V and 2 from J, leaving 13 bases between them. CDR3 length equals 15 residues. CDR3 sequence reads: CASSRAGGDTDTQYF. The CDR3 DNA is TGCGCCAGCAGCCGGGCCGGCGGTGACACAGATACGCAGTATTTT.